This T cell receptor (beta chain) was retrieved from a study of PD-1 blockade in classical Hodgkin lymphoma. CDR3 length equals 15 residues. From germline, CDR1 is SGHAT and CDR2 FQNNGV. J gave up 4 bases and V 4 bases, and 7 bases lay outside the gene matches. Study-wide results and limits: Patients excluded were those beginning nivolumab under 1 year after ASCT. Complete responders entered with baseline diversity on par with newly diagnosed patients, the results showed.

The protocol was immunoSEQ multiplex PCR, while the TCRdb copy is restricted to in-frame clones and leaves out a portion. The repertoire holds roughly 140,000 clones, with less than 80% as singletons. This clone occurred once. What it recognizes is unknown. Relapse after autologous stem cell transplantation occurred in every patient, and brentuximab vedotin exposure varied. The sample here was peripheral blood mononuclear cells (PBMCs), taken before the second cycle of nivolumab. The V and J genes are TRBV11-2 and TRBJ1-2; 9 nucleotides line up with TRBD1. The TCR was taken from a human donor with classical Hodgkin lymphoma. This CDR3 reads CASSSGQGWSYGYTF. For the CDR3, the DNA is TGTGCCAGCAGCTCGGGACAGGGATGGAGCTATGGCTACACCTTC.